Listed below are T cell receptor beta chains from one sample, sequenced in a study of blood T cell repertoires in COVID-19. Using immunoSEQ multiplex PCR, the repertoire was profiled, and TCRdb retains in-frame clones only, with some absent. The sample contains some 150,000 clones, less than 90% of which appear only once. The sequenced material came from peripheral blood. These TCRs come from a woman in her 70s with acute or convalescent COVID-19. Both conserved end residues are part of each CDR3. The order of the fields is V gene, clone size, CDR3 length, J gene, D gene, CDR3 DNA, CDR3 protein. The D gene is left open where the match is weak. Part of the rows lack a size; the others show once, few, many or a class for expanded clones.

v_gene: TRBV14
abundance: -
len: 17
j_gene: TRBJ2-1
d_gene: TRBD1
CDR3nt: TGTGCCAGCAGCCAAGCCCCCGGGACAGGGGGCTTGAATGAGCAGTTCTTC
CDR3aa: CASSQAPGTGGLNEQFF

v_gene: TRBV10-2
abundance: -
len: 16
j_gene: TRBJ1-2
d_gene: -
CDR3nt: TGCGCCAGCAGTGAGTCTAACAAGGGACATAACTATGGCTACACCTTC
CDR3aa: CASSESNKGHNYGYTF

v_gene: TRBV9
abundance: once
len: 15
j_gene: TRBJ2-5
d_gene: -
CDR3nt: TGTGCCAGCAGCGTAGGGAGACAGGCCGACAAGACCCAGTACTTC
CDR3aa: CASSVGRQADKTQYF

v_gene: TRBV5-1
abundance: -
len: 14
j_gene: TRBJ1-4
d_gene: TRBD1
CDR3nt: TGCGCCAGCAGCTCCCCGGGACAGGGTGAAAAACTGTTTTTT
CDR3aa: CASSSPGQGEKLFF

v_gene: TRBV15
abundance: -
len: 18
j_gene: TRBJ2-6
d_gene: TRBD1
CDR3nt: TGTGCCACCAGCAGAATACAGGGGTTGGGCTCTGGGGCCAACGTCCTGACTTTC
CDR3aa: CATSRIQGLGSGANVLTF

v_gene: TRBV6-1
abundance: -
len: 12
j_gene: TRBJ1-1
d_gene: -
CDR3nt: TGTGCCAGCAGTGACAGACAGTATCGAGCTTTCTTT
CDR3aa: CASSDRQYRAFF

v_gene: TRBV27
abundance: -
len: 16
j_gene: TRBJ1-1
d_gene: -
CDR3nt: TGTGCCAGCAGTTTTCGATCACGAACAACGAACACTGAAGCTTTCTTT
CDR3aa: CASSFRSRTTNTEAFF

v_gene: TRBV10-1
abundance: -
len: 18
j_gene: TRBJ1-1
d_gene: TRBD1
CDR3nt: TGCGCCAGCAGTGAGTATGGGACAGGGGTGGAGAGTGACACTGAAGCTTTCTTT
CDR3aa: CASSEYGTGVESDTEAFF

v_gene: TRBV2
abundance: -
len: 14
j_gene: TRBJ1-5
d_gene: -
CDR3nt: TGTGCCAGCAGTACAGGGTGGAGCAATCAGCCCCAGCATTTT
CDR3aa: CASSTGWSNQPQHF

v_gene: TRBV6-1
abundance: -
len: 14
j_gene: TRBJ1-2
d_gene: -
CDR3nt: TGTGCCAGCAGGGGGCAGGGGACACACTATGGCTACACCTTC
CDR3aa: CASRGQGTHYGYTF